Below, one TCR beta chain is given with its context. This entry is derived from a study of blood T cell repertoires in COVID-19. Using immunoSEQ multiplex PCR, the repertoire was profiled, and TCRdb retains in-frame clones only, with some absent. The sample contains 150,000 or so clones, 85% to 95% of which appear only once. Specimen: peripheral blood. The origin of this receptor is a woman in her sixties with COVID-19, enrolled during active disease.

CDR3 nucleotide sequence: TGTGCCAGCAGCCAAGGGCAGGGTTACCGCGAGCAGTACTTC. Translating it yields CASSQGQGYREQYF. The V call is TRBV3-1 (or the pseudogene TRBV3-2), the J call TRBJ2-7; tentative D call: TRBD1 (5 bases). In germline, CDR1 is LGHDT, CDR2 YNNKEL (reference sequence). This CDR3 comprises 14 residues. Trimming removed 1 base from V and 6 bases from J, with 13 bases in between.